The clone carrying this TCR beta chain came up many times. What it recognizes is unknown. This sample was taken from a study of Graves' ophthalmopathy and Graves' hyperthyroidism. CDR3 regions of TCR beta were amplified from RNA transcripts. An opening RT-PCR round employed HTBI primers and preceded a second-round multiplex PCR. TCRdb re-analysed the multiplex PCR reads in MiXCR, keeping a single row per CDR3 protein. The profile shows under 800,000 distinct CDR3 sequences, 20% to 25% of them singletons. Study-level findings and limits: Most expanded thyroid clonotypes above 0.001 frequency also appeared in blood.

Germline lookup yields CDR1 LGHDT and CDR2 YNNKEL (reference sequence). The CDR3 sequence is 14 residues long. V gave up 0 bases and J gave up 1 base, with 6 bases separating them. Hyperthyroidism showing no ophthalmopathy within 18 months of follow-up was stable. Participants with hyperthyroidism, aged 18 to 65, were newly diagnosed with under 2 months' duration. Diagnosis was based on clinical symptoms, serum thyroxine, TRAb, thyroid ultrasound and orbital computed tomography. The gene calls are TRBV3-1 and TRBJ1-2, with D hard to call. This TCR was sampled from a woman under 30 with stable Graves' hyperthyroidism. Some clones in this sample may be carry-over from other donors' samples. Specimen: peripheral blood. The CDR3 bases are TGTGCCAGCAGCCAAGAACAGTTTAACTATGGCTACACCTTC. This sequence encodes CASSQEQFNYGYTF.